A selection of T cell receptor beta chains follows, all from one sample in a study of cytomegalovirus exposure and HLA in healthy donors. Clones were read by immunoSEQ multiplex PCR, and TCRdb kept only the in-frame ones, dropping some. This table has over 130,000 clones, roughly 80% appearing once. Material for sequencing was PBMCs. The receptors originated from a female donor in good health and CMV-seronegative. Each CDR3 is given with its conserved first and last residue. Each record gives: J gene, clone size, D gene, V gene, CDR3 protein, CDR3 DNA. The D gene is left open where the match is weak. Some rows have no size entry. The others give once, few or many, or a class for an expanded clone.

j_gene: TRBJ1-1
abundance: few
d_gene: TRBD1
v_gene: TRBV13
CDR3aa: CASSPGQGSTEAFF
CDR3nt: TGTGCCAGCAGCCCGGGACAGGGAAGCACTGAAGCTTTCTTT

j_gene: TRBJ1-1
abundance: -
d_gene: TRBD1
v_gene: TRBV28
CDR3aa: CATQRVTGGRGAFF
CDR3nt: TGTGCCACACAAAGGGTAACAGGGGGAAGGGGGGCTTTCTTT

j_gene: TRBJ2-5
abundance: -
d_gene: -
v_gene: TRBV21-1
CDR3aa: CASTLPGTSGAIGETQYF
CDR3nt: TGTGCCAGCACCCTACCGGGGACTAGCGGAGCCATCGGAGAGACCCAGTACTTC

j_gene: TRBJ1-2
abundance: -
d_gene: -
v_gene: TRBV18
CDR3aa: CASSPTSLANYGYTF
CDR3nt: TGTGCCAGCTCACCGACATCGCTGGCTAACTATGGCTACACCTTC

j_gene: TRBJ2-3
abundance: -
d_gene: -
v_gene: TRBV27
CDR3aa: CANRDTGHLPTDTQYF
CDR3nt: TGTGCCAACAGAGATACCGGACATCTACCCACAGATACGCAGTATTTT

j_gene: TRBJ2-3
abundance: few
d_gene: TRBD2
v_gene: TRBV4-1
CDR3aa: CASSPSGTSPDTQYF
CDR3nt: TGCGCCAGCAGCCCGAGCGGGACCAGCCCAGATACGCAGTATTTT

j_gene: TRBJ1-2
abundance: once
d_gene: TRBD1
v_gene: TRBV4-2
CDR3aa: CASSQGGQGVNYGYTF
CDR3nt: TGTGCCAGCAGCCAAGGGGGACAGGGGGTTAACTATGGCTACACCTTC

j_gene: TRBJ2-7
abundance: -
d_gene: -
v_gene: TRBV2
CDR3aa: CASSELYEQYF
CDR3nt: TGTGCCAGCAGTGAACTGTACGAGCAGTACTTC

j_gene: TRBJ2-2
abundance: once
d_gene: TRBD2
v_gene: TRBV4-1
CDR3aa: CASSQVYAGETGELFF
CDR3nt: TGCGCCAGCAGCCAAGTATACGCGGGGGAAACCGGGGAGCTGTTTTTT

j_gene: TRBJ2-3
abundance: few
d_gene: TRBD1
v_gene: TRBV6-5
CDR3aa: CASSYVQGAGTDTQYF
CDR3nt: TGTGCCAGCAGTTACGTACAGGGGGCCGGCACAGATACGCAGTATTTT

j_gene: TRBJ1-1
abundance: -
d_gene: TRBD1
v_gene: TRBV28
CDR3aa: CASSLSGQGRAAFF
CDR3nt: TGTGCCAGCAGTTTGTCGGGACAGGGGCGGGCGGCTTTCTTT

j_gene: TRBJ2-5
abundance: -
d_gene: TRBD2
v_gene: TRBV2
CDR3aa: CASSRAGGQETQYF
CDR3nt: TGTGCCAGCAGTAGAGCGGGAGGGCAAGAGACCCAGTACTTC

j_gene: TRBJ2-7
abundance: -
d_gene: -
v_gene: TRBV11-2
CDR3aa: CASSLAYEQYF
CDR3nt: TGTGCCAGCAGCTTAGCGTACGAGCAGTACTTC

j_gene: TRBJ2-1
abundance: -
d_gene: TRBD2
v_gene: TRBV5-1
CDR3aa: CASSLASGSMSEQFF
CDR3nt: TGCGCCAGCAGCTTGGCTAGCGGGAGCATGTCTGAGCAGTTCTTC

j_gene: TRBJ2-1
abundance: few
d_gene: -
v_gene: TRBV9
CDR3aa: CASSGDSNEQFF
CDR3nt: TGTGCCAGCAGCGGAGACAGTAATGAGCAGTTCTTC

j_gene: TRBJ1-1
abundance: -
d_gene: -
v_gene: TRBV30
CDR3aa: CAWSVSGSTEAFF
CDR3nt: TGTGCCTGGAGTGTATCGGGGAGCACTGAAGCTTTCTTT

j_gene: TRBJ2-3
abundance: -
d_gene: -
v_gene: TRBV4-1
CDR3aa: CASSQEWRGTDTQYF
CDR3nt: TGCGCCAGCAGCCAAGAGTGGAGGGGCACAGATACGCAGTATTTT

j_gene: TRBJ2-7
abundance: -
d_gene: TRBD2
v_gene: TRBV27
CDR3aa: CASSKAGDPFYEQYF
CDR3nt: TGTGCCAGCAGTAAAGCGGGGGACCCCTTTTACGAGCAGTACTTC

j_gene: TRBJ2-3
abundance: -
d_gene: TRBD2
v_gene: TRBV7-9
CDR3aa: CASSPAGGPADTQYF
CDR3nt: TGTGCCAGCAGCCCAGCGGGAGGGCCCGCAGATACGCAGTATTTT

j_gene: TRBJ2-5
abundance: -
d_gene: TRBD2
v_gene: TRBV5-3
CDR3aa: CARSDSGRAGETQYF
CDR3nt: TGTGCCAGAAGCGATAGCGGGAGGGCTGGAGAGACCCAGTACTTC

j_gene: TRBJ1-3
abundance: few
d_gene: -
v_gene: TRBV19
CDR3aa: CASSPDNSGNTIYF
CDR3nt: TGTGCCAGTAGCCCGGACAACTCTGGAAACACCATATATTTT

j_gene: TRBJ2-3
abundance: -
d_gene: -
v_gene: TRBV29-1
CDR3aa: CSVFLVAEQYF
CDR3nt: TGCAGCGTTTTTTTAGTAGCAGAACAGTATTTT

j_gene: TRBJ2-3
abundance: -
d_gene: TRBD2
v_gene: TRBV4-1
CDR3aa: CASSQVAGGADTQYF
CDR3nt: TGCGCCAGCAGCCAAGTGGCGGGAGGCGCAGATACGCAGTATTTT

j_gene: TRBJ2-7
abundance: -
d_gene: TRBD1
v_gene: TRBV29-1
CDR3aa: CSVEEGTGAFSYEQYF
CDR3nt: TGCAGCGTTGAAGAAGGGACAGGGGCCTTCTCCTACGAGCAGTACTTC

j_gene: TRBJ2-1
abundance: -
d_gene: -
v_gene: TRBV27
CDR3aa: CASSSIGTEQFF
CDR3nt: TGTGCCAGCAGTTCCATTGGGACAGAGCAGTTCTTC

j_gene: TRBJ2-7
abundance: -
d_gene: -
v_gene: TRBV28
CDR3aa: CASSLNVGQSSYEQYF
CDR3nt: TGTGCCAGCAGTTTAAACGTCGGACAGAGCTCCTACGAGCAGTACTTC

j_gene: TRBJ2-1
abundance: -
d_gene: -
v_gene: TRBV19
CDR3aa: CASRAGGSYNEQFF
CDR3nt: TGTGCCAGTAGGGCGGGCGGCTCCTACAATGAGCAGTTCTTC

j_gene: TRBJ2-5
abundance: -
d_gene: -
v_gene: TRBV7-2
CDR3aa: CASSLVGGGGETQYF
CDR3nt: TGTGCCAGCAGCTTAGTGGGGGGTGGAGGAGAGACCCAGTACTTC

j_gene: TRBJ1-3
abundance: -
d_gene: -
v_gene: TRBV7-6
CDR3aa: CASSSQGSGNTIYF
CDR3nt: TGTGCCAGCAGCTCCCAGGGGTCGGGAAACACCATATATTTT

j_gene: TRBJ1-5
abundance: -
d_gene: TRBD1
v_gene: TRBV4-1
CDR3aa: CASSQPGTARRGANQPQHF
CDR3nt: TGCGCCAGCAGCCAACCTGGGACAGCGAGGAGAGGGGCAAATCAGCCCCAGCATTTT

j_gene: TRBJ1-3
abundance: few
d_gene: -
v_gene: TRBV2
CDR3aa: CASSEGQGNSGNTIYF
CDR3nt: TGTGCCAGCAGTGAGGGGCAGGGGAACTCTGGAAACACCATATATTTT

j_gene: TRBJ2-7
abundance: -
d_gene: -
v_gene: TRBV7-6
CDR3aa: CASSPGGGYSYEQYF
CDR3nt: TGTGCCAGCAGCCCCGGAGGAGGGTACTCCTACGAGCAGTACTTC

j_gene: TRBJ1-3
abundance: -
d_gene: TRBD1
v_gene: TRBV6-5
CDR3aa: CASTTGVPGNTIYF
CDR3nt: TGTGCCAGCACCACAGGGGTTCCTGGAAACACCATATATTTT

j_gene: TRBJ2-7
abundance: -
d_gene: TRBD1
v_gene: TRBV2
CDR3aa: CASSETGYSYEQYF
CDR3nt: TGTGCCAGCAGTGAGACAGGGTACAGCTACGAGCAGTACTTC

j_gene: TRBJ2-1
abundance: -
d_gene: TRBD2
v_gene: TRBV29-1
CDR3aa: CSGGAVSGNNNEQFF
CDR3nt: TGCAGCGGCGGCGCGGTTAGCGGGAACAACAATGAGCAGTTCTTC

j_gene: TRBJ1-2
abundance: few
d_gene: -
v_gene: TRBV7-9
CDR3aa: CASSLGYYGYTF
CDR3nt: TGTGCCAGCAGCTTAGGTTATTATGGCTACACCTTC

j_gene: TRBJ2-5
abundance: -
d_gene: -
v_gene: TRBV29-1
CDR3aa: CAAVSQETQYF
CDR3nt: TGCGCGGCGGTTAGCCAAGAGACCCAGTACTTC

j_gene: TRBJ2-2
abundance: once
d_gene: TRBD2
v_gene: TRBV28
CDR3aa: CASSLYASGGGELFF
CDR3nt: TGTGCCAGCAGTTTATACGCTAGCGGGGGCGGGGAGCTGTTTTTT

j_gene: TRBJ1-5
abundance: -
d_gene: TRBD1
v_gene: TRBV2
CDR3aa: CASSPGQGGQPQHF
CDR3nt: TGTGCCAGCAGTCCAGGACAGGGAGGGCAGCCCCAGCATTTT

j_gene: TRBJ2-7
abundance: -
d_gene: -
v_gene: TRBV5-4
CDR3aa: CASSLGGDEQYF
CDR3nt: TGTGCCAGCAGCTTGGGGGGGGACGAGCAGTACTTC

j_gene: TRBJ2-7
abundance: -
d_gene: TRBD1
v_gene: TRBV6-1
CDR3aa: CASSGSRTGNPYEQYF
CDR3nt: TGTGCCAGCAGTGGAAGCCGGACAGGGAACCCCTACGAGCAGTACTTC

j_gene: TRBJ2-7
abundance: -
d_gene: -
v_gene: TRBV5-8
CDR3aa: CASSTRAILYEQYF
CDR3nt: TGTGCCAGCAGCACCAGGGCAATACTCTACGAGCAGTACTTC

j_gene: TRBJ1-1
abundance: -
d_gene: TRBD1
v_gene: TRBV6-5
CDR3aa: CAVRGRDMNTEAFF
CDR3nt: TGTGCCGTCAGGGGGCGGGATATGAACACTGAAGCTTTCTTT

j_gene: TRBJ1-5
abundance: -
d_gene: TRBD1
v_gene: TRBV6-6
CDR3aa: CASRPTDRELPQHF
CDR3nt: TGTGCCAGCAGGCCCACGGACAGGGAATTGCCCCAGCATTTT

j_gene: TRBJ2-7
abundance: -
d_gene: -
v_gene: TRBV6-5
CDR3aa: CASSYSSQGTYEQYF
CDR3nt: TGTGCCAGCAGTTACTCGTCACAGGGAACCTACGAGCAGTACTTC

j_gene: TRBJ1-5
abundance: -
d_gene: -
v_gene: TRBV18
CDR3aa: CASSPQELNQPQHF
CDR3nt: TGTGCCAGCTCACCACAGGAGCTCAATCAGCCCCAGCATTTT

j_gene: TRBJ2-1
abundance: -
d_gene: TRBD1
v_gene: TRBV7-2
CDR3aa: CASSLGQGPHEQFF
CDR3nt: TGTGCCAGCAGCTTAGGACAGGGTCCGCATGAGCAGTTCTTC

j_gene: TRBJ2-1
abundance: -
d_gene: -
v_gene: TRBV5-1
CDR3aa: CASSLEGDTYNEQFF
CDR3nt: TGCGCCAGCAGCTTGGAGGGGGACACCTACAATGAGCAGTTCTTC

j_gene: TRBJ2-1
abundance: -
d_gene: -
v_gene: TRBV7-9
CDR3aa: CASSNIPRNEQFF
CDR3nt: TGTGCCAGCAGCAACATCCCCAGAAATGAGCAGTTCTTC

j_gene: TRBJ2-5
abundance: -
d_gene: -
v_gene: TRBV5-1
CDR3aa: CASSLGVEGVLGETQYF
CDR3nt: TGCGCCAGCAGCTTGGGGGTCGAGGGGGTCTTAGGAGAGACCCAGTACTTC